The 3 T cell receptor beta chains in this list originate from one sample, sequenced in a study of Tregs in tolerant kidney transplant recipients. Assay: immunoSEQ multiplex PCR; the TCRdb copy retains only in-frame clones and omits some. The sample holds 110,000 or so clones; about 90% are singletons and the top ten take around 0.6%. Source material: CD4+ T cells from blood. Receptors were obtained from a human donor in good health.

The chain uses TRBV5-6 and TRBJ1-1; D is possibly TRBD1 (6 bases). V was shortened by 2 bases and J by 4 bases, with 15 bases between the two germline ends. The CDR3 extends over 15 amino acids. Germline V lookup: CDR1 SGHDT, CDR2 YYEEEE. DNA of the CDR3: TGTGCCAGCAGCTTTGACAGGTCACGGGCCACTGAAGCTTTCTTT. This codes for CASSFDRSRATEAFF.

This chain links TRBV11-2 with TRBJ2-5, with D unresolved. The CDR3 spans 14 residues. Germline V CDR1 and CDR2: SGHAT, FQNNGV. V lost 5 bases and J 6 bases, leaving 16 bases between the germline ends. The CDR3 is CASSPWTFVQTQYF. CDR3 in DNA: TGTGCCAGCAGCCCATGGACCTTCGTTCAGACCCAGTACTTC.

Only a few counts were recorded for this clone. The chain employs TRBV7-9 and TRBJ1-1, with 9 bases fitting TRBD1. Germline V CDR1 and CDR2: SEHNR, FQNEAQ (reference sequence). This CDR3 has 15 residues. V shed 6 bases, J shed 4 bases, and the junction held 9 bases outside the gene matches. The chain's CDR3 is CASRPGQGPFTEAFF. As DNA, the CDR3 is TGTGCCAGCAGGCCAGGACAGGGGCCCTTCACTGAAGCTTTCTTT.